This T cell receptor beta chain was documented in a study of blood T cell repertoires in COVID-19. On the study more broadly: Whether acute or convalescent, the COVID-19 samples came from the United States, Italy and Spain.

TCRdb's table, derived via immunoSEQ multiplex PCR, lists solely in-frame clones and lacks some. The sample records roughly 140,000 clones, approximately 82% being singletons. The sequenced material came from peripheral blood. The clonotype comes from a woman aged 45 to 65 in a cohort sampled during active or convalescent COVID-19.

CDR3 region: CASSFTGGIDTQYF. DNA of the CDR3: TGTGCCAGCAGTTTTACAGGGGGAATAGATACGCAGTATTTT. This chain uses TRBV27 with TRBJ2-3; 8 bases line up with TRBD1. The CDR3 runs 14 residues. The junction had 4 bases not matched to a gene; V was cut back by 3 bases and J by 5 bases. The germline V gene encodes CDR1 MNHEY and CDR2 SMNVEV (reference sequence).